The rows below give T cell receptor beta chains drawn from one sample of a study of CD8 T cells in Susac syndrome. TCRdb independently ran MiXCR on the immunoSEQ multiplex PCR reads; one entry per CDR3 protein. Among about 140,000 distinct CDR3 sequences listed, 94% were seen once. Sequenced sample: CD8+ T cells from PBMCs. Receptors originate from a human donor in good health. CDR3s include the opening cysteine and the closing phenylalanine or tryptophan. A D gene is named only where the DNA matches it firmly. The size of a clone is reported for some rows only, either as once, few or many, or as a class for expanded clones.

CDR3aa: CASSPHAEETQYF
CDR3nt: TGTGCCAGCAGTCCCCACGCTGAAGAGACCCAGTACTTC
v_gene: TRBV27
d_gene: NA
j_gene: TRBJ2-5
abundance: NA

CDR3aa: CASSAGTASTDTQYF
CDR3nt: TGTGCCAGCAGCGCCGGGACAGCAAGCACAGATACGCAGTATTTT
v_gene: TRBV11-3
d_gene: TRBD1
j_gene: TRBJ2-3
abundance: NA

CDR3aa: CASSSSFNEQFF
CDR3nt: TGTGCCAGCAGTTCCTCGTTCAATGAGCAGTTCTTC
v_gene: TRBV27
d_gene: NA
j_gene: TRBJ2-1
abundance: NA

CDR3aa: CASSVAGLADEQYF
CDR3nt: TGTGCCAGCAGCGTAGCGGGCCTCGCAGACGAGCAGTACTTC
v_gene: TRBV9
d_gene: NA
j_gene: TRBJ2-7
abundance: NA

CDR3aa: CASSPLSGDTQYF
CDR3nt: TGTGCCAGCAGCCCCCTTTCGGGAGATACGCAGTATTTT
v_gene: TRBV4-2
d_gene: NA
j_gene: TRBJ2-3
abundance: NA

CDR3aa: CASSSGVAYEQYF
CDR3nt: TGTGCCAGCAGTTCGGGTGTGGCCTACGAGCAGTACTTC
v_gene: TRBV27
d_gene: NA
j_gene: TRBJ2-7
abundance: few

CDR3aa: CASSFSLNEQFF
CDR3nt: TGTGCCAGCAGTTTCTCGCTCAATGAGCAGTTCTTC
v_gene: TRBV27
d_gene: NA
j_gene: TRBJ2-1
abundance: NA

CDR3aa: CASSLKVRSYEQYF
CDR3nt: TGTGCCAGCAGCTTGAAGGTCAGGAGCTACGAGCAGTACTTC
v_gene: TRBV5-6
d_gene: NA
j_gene: TRBJ2-7
abundance: NA

CDR3aa: CASSPNGPEAFF
CDR3nt: TGTGCCAGCAGTCCCAACGGCCCTGAAGCTTTCTTT
v_gene: TRBV12-3/TRBV12-4
d_gene: NA
j_gene: TRBJ1-1
abundance: NA

CDR3aa: CASSRLAAYNEQFF
CDR3nt: TGCGCCAGCAGCAGACTAGCAGCATACAATGAGCAGTTCTTC
v_gene: TRBV4-3
d_gene: TRBD2
j_gene: TRBJ2-1
abundance: NA

CDR3aa: CAYNGGGTSTDTQYF
CDR3nt: TGTGCCTACAACGGGGGAGGGACTAGCACAGATACGCAGTATTTT
v_gene: TRBV30
d_gene: TRBD2
j_gene: TRBJ2-3
abundance: NA

CDR3aa: CASSSDPGQAYEQYF
CDR3nt: TGTGCCAGCAGCTCAGATCCGGGACAGGCTTACGAGCAGTACTTC
v_gene: TRBV7-2
d_gene: TRBD1
j_gene: TRBJ2-7
abundance: NA

CDR3aa: CASSQLANYGYTF
CDR3nt: TGTGCCAGCAGTCAATTAGCTAACTATGGCTACACCTTC
v_gene: TRBV27
d_gene: NA
j_gene: TRBJ1-2
abundance: once

CDR3aa: CASSYSGEDGKDF
CDR3nt: TGTGCCAGCAGTTACTCAGGAGAGGACGGGAAGGACTTC
v_gene: TRBV6-2/TRBV6-3
d_gene: NA
j_gene: TRBJ2-4
abundance: NA

CDR3aa: CSAVGEGTSGANEQFF
CDR3nt: TGCAGTGCTGTAGGGGAGGGGACTAGCGGGGCCAATGAGCAGTTCTTC
v_gene: TRBV20-1
d_gene: TRBD2
j_gene: TRBJ2-1
abundance: NA

CDR3aa: CSVESGRGDQETQYF
CDR3nt: TGCAGCGTTGAGTCAGGGAGGGGGGATCAAGAGACCCAGTACTTC
v_gene: TRBV29-1
d_gene: NA
j_gene: TRBJ2-5
abundance: once

CDR3aa: CASSPRAPGRSSYEQYF
CDR3nt: TGTGCCAGCAGCCCTAGGGCCCCGGGACGGAGCTCCTACGAGCAGTACTTC
v_gene: TRBV7-9
d_gene: NA
j_gene: TRBJ2-7
abundance: NA

CDR3aa: CASSQGSASGANVLTF
CDR3nt: TGTGCCAGCAGCCAAGGTTCAGCCTCTGGGGCCAACGTCCTGACTTTC
v_gene: TRBV14
d_gene: NA
j_gene: TRBJ2-6
abundance: NA

CDR3aa: CATWTSGNYEQFF
CDR3nt: TGTGCCACATGGACTAGCGGGAACTATGAGCAGTTCTTC
v_gene: TRBV2
d_gene: TRBD2
j_gene: TRBJ2-1
abundance: NA

CDR3aa: CASSSTGGNTEAFF
CDR3nt: TGTGCCAGCAGCTCTACAGGGGGCAACACTGAAGCTTTCTTT
v_gene: TRBV7-9
d_gene: TRBD1
j_gene: TRBJ1-1
abundance: NA

CDR3aa: CAWSVTSSEETQYF
CDR3nt: TGTGCCTGGAGTGTAACGAGTTCTGAAGAGACCCAGTACTTC
v_gene: TRBV30
d_gene: NA
j_gene: TRBJ2-5
abundance: NA

CDR3aa: CASSSTGDLNIQYF
CDR3nt: TGTGCCAGCAGCTCTACAGGGGATTTAAACATTCAGTACTTC
v_gene: TRBV7-9
d_gene: TRBD1
j_gene: TRBJ2-4
abundance: NA

CDR3aa: CASRAQGGYSEQYF
CDR3nt: TGTGCCAGTAGGGCCCAGGGAGGTTATAGCGAGCAGTACTTC
v_gene: TRBV19
d_gene: NA
j_gene: TRBJ2-7
abundance: NA

CDR3aa: CASSKTGGANVLTF
CDR3nt: TGTGCCAGCAGTAAGACGGGTGGGGCCAACGTCCTGACTTTC
v_gene: TRBV6-4
d_gene: NA
j_gene: TRBJ2-6
abundance: NA

CDR3aa: CSAKTGTGRGNQPQHF
CDR3nt: TGCAGTGCTAAAACCGGGACAGGTCGGGGCAATCAGCCCCAGCATTTT
v_gene: TRBV20-1
d_gene: TRBD1
j_gene: TRBJ1-5
abundance: NA

CDR3aa: CASSGPTVNYGYTF
CDR3nt: TGTGCCAGCAGCGGCCCTACAGTAAACTATGGCTACACCTTC
v_gene: TRBV5-4
d_gene: NA
j_gene: TRBJ1-2
abundance: NA

CDR3aa: CASTQSPGTGNEQFF
CDR3nt: TGTGCCAGCACCCAAAGTCCCGGGACAGGGAATGAGCAGTTCTTC
v_gene: TRBV2
d_gene: TRBD1
j_gene: TRBJ2-1
abundance: NA

CDR3aa: CASSYSVNEQFF
CDR3nt: TGTGCCAGCAGTTACTCTGTCAATGAGCAGTTCTTC
v_gene: TRBV6-2/TRBV6-3
d_gene: NA
j_gene: TRBJ2-1
abundance: NA

CDR3aa: CSVEGHFGQGRSDEQFF
CDR3nt: TGCAGCGTTGAAGGTCACTTCGGACAGGGGCGGTCTGATGAGCAGTTCTTC
v_gene: TRBV29-1
d_gene: TRBD1
j_gene: TRBJ2-1
abundance: NA

CDR3aa: CASTVTGRVYEQYF
CDR3nt: TGTGCCAGCACCGTGACAGGGAGAGTCTACGAGCAGTACTTC
v_gene: TRBV28
d_gene: TRBD1
j_gene: TRBJ2-7
abundance: NA

CDR3aa: CASRQGLAGGEQYF
CDR3nt: TGTGCCAGCAGACAGGGACTAGCGGGAGGCGAGCAGTACTTC
v_gene: TRBV27
d_gene: TRBD2
j_gene: TRBJ2-7
abundance: NA

CDR3aa: CASSTGQSSNQPQHF
CDR3nt: TGTGCCAGCAGTACCGGACAATCGAGCAATCAGCCCCAGCATTTT
v_gene: TRBV6-5
d_gene: NA
j_gene: TRBJ1-5
abundance: NA

CDR3aa: CASSYNGDMDYGYTF
CDR3nt: TGTGCCAGCAGTTATAACGGGGATATGGACTATGGCTACACCTTC
v_gene: TRBV6-2/TRBV6-3
d_gene: NA
j_gene: TRBJ1-2
abundance: NA

CDR3aa: CASSRSLAGVEEQYF
CDR3nt: TGCGCCAGCAGCCGGTCACTAGCGGGAGTCGAAGAGCAGTACTTC
v_gene: TRBV4-1
d_gene: TRBD2
j_gene: TRBJ2-7
abundance: NA

CDR3aa: CASSGRTGPRGETQYF
CDR3nt: TGTGCCAGCAGTGGGCGGACAGGGCCAAGGGGAGAGACCCAGTACTTC
v_gene: TRBV25-1
d_gene: TRBD1
j_gene: TRBJ2-5
abundance: NA

CDR3aa: CASSHLAGGPLNNEQFF
CDR3nt: TGCGCCAGCAGCCACTTAGCGGGAGGTCCCCTAAACAATGAGCAGTTCTTC
v_gene: TRBV4-1
d_gene: TRBD2
j_gene: TRBJ2-1
abundance: NA

CDR3aa: CAWNTRLTPYNEQFF
CDR3nt: TGTGCCTGGAACACCAGACTGACACCCTACAATGAGCAGTTCTTC
v_gene: TRBV30
d_gene: NA
j_gene: TRBJ2-1
abundance: NA

CDR3aa: CASGPPQGIYEQYF
CDR3nt: TGTGCCAGCGGACCCCCCCAGGGGATCTACGAGCAGTACTTC
v_gene: TRBV21-1
d_gene: NA
j_gene: TRBJ2-7
abundance: once

CDR3aa: CASSFPREVYNEQFF
CDR3nt: TGTGCCAGCAGTTTTCCCCGGGAGGTATACAATGAGCAGTTCTTC
v_gene: TRBV28
d_gene: TRBD2
j_gene: TRBJ2-1
abundance: NA

CDR3aa: CASSIVAGPYNEQFF
CDR3nt: TGTGCCAGTAGTATTGTGGCGGGGCCTTACAATGAGCAGTTCTTC
v_gene: TRBV19
d_gene: NA
j_gene: TRBJ2-1
abundance: NA